The present entry profiles one T cell receptor (beta chain) with its context. Antigen unknown. These data are taken from a study of lymphopenia after photon versus proton radiotherapy. Germline assignment: CDR1 LGHNA and CDR2 YNFKEQ. CDR3 length: 17 residues. V lost 4 bases to trimming and J lost 0 bases, with 16 bases between them. Assay used: immunoSEQ multiplex PCR; TCRdb lists only in-frame clones, some missing. The sample lists around 18,000 clones, approximately 91% seen once, with 9% to 10% in the top ten. Whole-study findings and limits: Post-nadir diversity loss with photons came from oligoclonal expansion, particularly CD8+ Temra cells. Survival link was tested only in deceased patients; proton benefit remains a possibility. A bigger post-nadir fall in TCR diversity correlated inversely with survival time in deceased patients.

Source: peripheral blood, taken from a patient treated with proton-based radiotherapy. The origin of this receptor is a man between 65 and 85 years old with pancreatic cancer. The chain couples TRBV4-2 to TRBJ1-5; D remains ambiguous. CDR3: CASSPSVGSYSNQPQHF. The CDR3 DNA sequence: TGTGCCAGCAGCCCCTCCGTGGGCAGCTATAGCAATCAGCCCCAGCATTTT.